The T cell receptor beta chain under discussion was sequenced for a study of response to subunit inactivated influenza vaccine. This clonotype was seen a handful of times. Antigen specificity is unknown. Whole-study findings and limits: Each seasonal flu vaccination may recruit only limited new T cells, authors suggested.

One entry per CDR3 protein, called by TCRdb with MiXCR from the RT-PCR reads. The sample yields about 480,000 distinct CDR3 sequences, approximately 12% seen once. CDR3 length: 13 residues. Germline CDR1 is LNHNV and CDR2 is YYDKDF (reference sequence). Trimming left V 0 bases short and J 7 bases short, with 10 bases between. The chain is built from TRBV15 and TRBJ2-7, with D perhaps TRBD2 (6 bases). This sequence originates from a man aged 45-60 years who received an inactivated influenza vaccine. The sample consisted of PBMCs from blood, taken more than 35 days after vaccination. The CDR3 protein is CATSRERGGEQYF. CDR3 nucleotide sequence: TGTGCCACCAGCAGAGAACGGGGAGGAGAGCAGTACTTC.